This is a list of T cell receptor beta chains from one sample in a study of T cell changes during pregnancy in multiple sclerosis. Method: immunoSEQ multiplex PCR; TCRdb's copy keeps in-frame clones and lacks some. This table has tens of thousands of clones, over 80% appearing once. The sequenced sample was peripheral blood, obtained in the first trimester of pregnancy. The receptors shown here come from a female donor with multiple sclerosis, enrolled in a pregnancy study. The CDR3 runs from the conserved cysteine through the conserved F or W. D genes are given only for firm matches. Size is stated for part of the rows, as once, few or many counts, or as a class when the clone is expanded.

J,D,size,V,DNA,CDR3
TRBJ2-4,-,-,TRBV28,TGTGCCAGCAGTTTAAGGGGGTCGGGCAGATTAGTAGGAATTCAGTACTTC,CASSLRGSGRLVGIQYF
TRBJ2-2,TRBD2,-,TRBV7-2,TGTGCCAGCAGCGTTAGCGGGAGGGTGAACACCGGGGAGCTGTTTTTT,CASSVSGRVNTGELFF
TRBJ2-5,-,-,TRBV6-5,TGTGCCAGCAGTTATTTCGGTAAACTCGCCCAAGAGACCCAGTACTTC,CASSYFGKLAQETQYF
TRBJ1-2,-,-,TRBV18,TGTGCCAGCTCACCGGGAGGGGTCCTAGGCGGCTACACCTTC,CASSPGGVLGGYTF
TRBJ2-7,-,-,TRBV5-6,TGTGCCAGCAGCTTGGGGCAGGTCGTGGTAAACGAGCAGTACTTC,CASSLGQVVVNEQYF
TRBJ2-1,-,-,TRBV30,TGTGCCTGGAGGTCCGGGTATGAGCAGTTCTTC,CAWRSGYEQFF
TRBJ2-3,TRBD1,-,TRBV7-9,TGTGCCAGCAGCCCAGGACAGGGGGCGGATACGCAGTATTTT,CASSPGQGADTQYF
TRBJ2-1,TRBD1,-,TRBV2,TGTGCCAGCAGTGATGACAGGGCTTCCTACAATGAGCAGTTCTTC,CASSDDRASYNEQFF
TRBJ2-3,-,-,TRBV7-9,TGTGCCAGCAACTGGGCGGATACGCAGTATTTT,CASNWADTQYF
TRBJ2-3,TRBD2,-,TRBV15,TGTGCCACCAGCAGAGGGGAGGGAACTAGCACAGATACGCAGTATTTT,CATSRGEGTSTDTQYF
TRBJ1-2,TRBD1,-,TRBV27,TGTGCCAGCAGTCAAACCCACCTGACAGGGGACGATGGCTACACCTTC,CASSQTHLTGDDGYTF
TRBJ1-4,TRBD1,once,TRBV19,TGTGCCAGTAGTAGAGACAGGGGGCACTACCCTAATGAAAAACTGTTTTTT,CASSRDRGHYPNEKLFF
TRBJ2-3,TRBD2,once,TRBV9,TGTGCCAGCAGCGCACTCGGGACTAGCGGGAGCCTGGGTGTGTATTTT,CASSALGTSGSLGVYF
TRBJ2-7,-,few,TRBV18,TGTGCCAGCTCACCTGACTCTGTCGAGCAGTACTTC,CASSPDSVEQYF
TRBJ2-2,-,-,TRBV11-2,TGTGCCAGCAGCGTTCCTTCCTTAGCGGAAATGAACACCGGGGAGCTGTTTTTT,CASSVPSLAEMNTGELFF
TRBJ1-3,-,-,TRBV5-6,TGTGCCAGCAGCTTGTTATCGGGAACTGGAAACACCATATATTTT,CASSLLSGTGNTIYF
TRBJ2-1,-,-,TRBV27,TGTGCCAGCAGTTTAAGGGGGTTACATGAGCAGTTCTTC,CASSLRGLHEQFF
TRBJ2-7,TRBD1,-,TRBV27,TGTGCCAGCAGGGGGACAGGGTCGTCTGGTTTCTACGAGCAGTACTTC,CASRGTGSSGFYEQYF
TRBJ2-1,-,-,TRBV5-1,TGCGCCAGCAGCTTGTACGTCAGCTCCTACAATGAGCAGTTCTTC,CASSLYVSSYNEQFF
TRBJ2-3,-,-,TRBV6-4,TGTGCCAGCAGCCCCGTAGGGACTTTCACAGATACGCAGTATTTT,CASSPVGTFTDTQYF
TRBJ2-2,TRBD2,once,TRBV19,TGTGCCAGTAGTGGGCTAGCGGGAGCCACCGGGGAGCTGTTTTTT,CASSGLAGATGELFF
TRBJ2-3,TRBD2,-,TRBV19,TGTGCCAGTAGTATAGACGGCGGGAGAGGCACAGATACGCAGTATTTT,CASSIDGGRGTDTQYF
TRBJ2-7,-,-,TRBV28,TGTGCCAGCAGGGGCCGGGACTACGAGCAGTACTTC,CASRGRDYEQYF
TRBJ1-1,TRBD1,-,TRBV10-3,TGTGCCATCAGTGAGGGGGACAGGGCCTACACTGAAGCTTTCTTT,CAISEGDRAYTEAFF
TRBJ2-7,TRBD1,-,TRBV25-1,TGTGCCAGCCTAGGGGGCGTCACCTACGAGCAGTACTTC,CASLGGVTYEQYF
TRBJ1-4,-,-,TRBV7-9,TGTGCCAGCAGCCGGACAGATTTTAATGAAAAACTGTTTTTT,CASSRTDFNEKLFF
TRBJ2-4,TRBD1,once,TRBV5-6,TGTGCCAGCAGCGCCGGGACAGGGTCAGCCAAAAACATTCAGTACTTC,CASSAGTGSAKNIQYF
TRBJ2-7,TRBD2,-,TRBV9,TGTGCCAGCAGCGTAGGTATTAGCGGGCGGACCTACGAGCAGTACTTC,CASSVGISGRTYEQYF
TRBJ2-1,-,-,TRBV6-4,TGTGCCAGCAGTGACCGGTCGGAGGGAAATGAGCAGTTCTTC,CASSDRSEGNEQFF
TRBJ2-1,TRBD1,-,TRBV6-5,TGTGCCACCTCTACAGGGGGCCCCTCCTACAATGAGCAGTTCTTC,CATSTGGPSYNEQFF
TRBJ1-6,-,once,TRBV7-9,TGTGCCAGCAGCTTACAGGATAATTCACCCCTCCACTTT,CASSLQDNSPLHF
TRBJ2-7,TRBD1,-,TRBV15,TGTGCCACCAGCAGCGGACAGGGGAGGTACGAGCAGTACTTC,CATSSGQGRYEQYF
TRBJ1-1,-,-,TRBV7-9,TGTGCCGTTAGTCCCCACCGAGGGTGGAACACTGAAGCTTTCTTT,CAVSPHRGWNTEAFF
TRBJ2-5,-,-,TRBV7-9,TGTGCCAGCAGTCCCACCGTCGGGGGAGAGACCCAGTACTTC,CASSPTVGGETQYF
TRBJ2-2,TRBD1,-,TRBV9,TGTGCCAGCAGCCTCACAGGGGGCCCGAACACCGGGGAGCTGTTTTTT,CASSLTGGPNTGELFF
TRBJ1-4,-,once,TRBV7-9,TGTGCCAGCACCGACTCATTGGTGGGTGAAAAACTGTTTTTT,CASTDSLVGEKLFF
TRBJ2-1,TRBD2,-,TRBV2,TGTGCCAGCAGTGAAGGACTAGCGGGAGGTGAGCAGTTCTTC,CASSEGLAGGEQFF
TRBJ2-3,TRBD1,-,TRBV18,TGTGCCAGCTCACCCCTACAGGGGACCACAGATACGCAGTATTTT,CASSPLQGTTDTQYF
TRBJ1-1,TRBD1,few,TRBV29-1,TGCAGCGTACAGGGGGCGAACACTGAAGCTTTCTTT,CSVQGANTEAFF
TRBJ1-2,-,-,TRBV20-1,TGCAGTGCTAGAGTCGGGGGTGGCTACACCTTC,CSARVGGGYTF
TRBJ2-7,TRBD1,-,TRBV5-4,TGTGCCAGCAGCTCTTCCGGGACAGGGTTGGACGAGCAGTACTTC,CASSSSGTGLDEQYF
TRBJ2-3,TRBD1,-,TRBV6-4,TGTGCCAGCAGTGGCCTAGACAGGGCTACGCAGTATTTT,CASSGLDRATQYF
TRBJ2-2,TRBD2,-,TRBV18,TGTGCCAGCTCACCAACGAGGGGACTAGCGGCGAACACCGGGGAGCTGTTTTTT,CASSPTRGLAANTGELFF
TRBJ1-1,-,-,TRBV4-3,TGCGCCAGCAGCCAAGATCCCTCCCTGAACACTGAAGCTTTCTTT,CASSQDPSLNTEAFF
TRBJ2-1,-,-,TRBV19,TGTGCCAGTAGCGGGCAAATTGGGGGGAGGGAGCAGTTCTTC,CASSGQIGGREQFF
TRBJ2-5,TRBD2,-,TRBV30,TGTGCCTGGAGTGTACTAGCGGGAGTTATGGAGACCCAGTACTTC,CAWSVLAGVMETQYF
TRBJ2-7,-,-,TRBV4-1,TGCGCCAGCAGCCAAAACCCAGTACGCGAGCAGTACTTC,CASSQNPVREQYF
TRBJ2-1,-,-,TRBV6-6,TGTGCCAGCAACAGGGACCTCTGGGATGAGCAGTTCTTC,CASNRDLWDEQFF
TRBJ2-3,TRBD2,-,TRBV9,TGTGCCAGCAGCGTAGGAAGTCTAGCGGGGAACACAGATACGCAGTATTTT,CASSVGSLAGNTDTQYF
TRBJ1-2,-,once,TRBV6-6,TGTGCCAGCAGTTACTCGGCGGACTATGGCTACACCTTC,CASSYSADYGYTF
TRBJ2-2,-,-,TRBV27,TGTGCCAGCAGTTTAAGTATGGGCCCCGCCACCGGGGAGCTGTTTTTT,CASSLSMGPATGELFF
TRBJ2-1,TRBD2,-,TRBV5-4,TGTGCCAGCAGCGGGTATAGCGGGAGGGCCTACAATGAGCAGTTCTTC,CASSGYSGRAYNEQFF
TRBJ1-1,TRBD1,-,TRBV7-2,TGTGCCAGCAGCTTACCCCGGGACAGGGGGCTTACTGAAGCTTTCTTT,CASSLPRDRGLTEAFF
TRBJ2-6,-,-,TRBV6-5,TGTGCCAGCAGTTATGAAGGGGGTTCTGGGGCCAACGTCCTGACTTTC,CASSYEGGSGANVLTF
TRBJ2-5,TRBD1,-,TRBV7-6,TGTGCCAGCAACCAAGGGGGCTGGGAGACCCAGTACTTC,CASNQGGWETQYF
TRBJ2-5,TRBD1,-,TRBV29-1,TGCAGCGTTGCTTCCCTAGGCCCAGGGGGCGAAGAGACCCAGTACTTC,CSVASLGPGGEETQYF
TRBJ1-2,-,-,TRBV11-2,TGTGCCAGCAGCTTAGCCTGGGGGGATGGCTACACCTTC,CASSLAWGDGYTF